Listed below are T cell receptor beta chains from one sample, sequenced in a study of blood T cells in healthy people across ages. TCRdb reanalysed the 5' RACE reads using MiXCR and keeps one entry per CDR3 protein. The table includes around 780,000 distinct CDR3 sequences, roughly 56% detected once. The sample taken for sequencing was blood. Receptors originate from a man aged 40-49 years in good health. Each CDR3 is given with its conserved first and last residue. The D gene is left open where the match is weak. Clone size is given for some rows only: seen once, a few or many times, or a class if the clone is expanded.

cdr3_nt cdr3_aa j_call v_call d_call clone_size
TGTGCCAGCAGTTTGGCTAGCGGTAACGAGCAGTACTTC CASSLASGNEQYF TRBJ2-7 TRBV6-2/TRBV6-3 TRBD2 few
TGCGCCAGCAGCCCCCGGGACTCGACCTACGAGCAGTACTTC CASSPRDSTYEQYF TRBJ2-7 TRBV4-3 . few
TGCAGTGCTAGAATCGTGCTTGTTGGGGATACGCAGTATTTT CSARIVLVGDTQYF TRBJ2-3 TRBV20-1 . .
TGTGCCAGCAGCCAACCCCCACTAGCGGAAGAGACCCAGTACTTC CASSQPPLAEETQYF TRBJ2-5 TRBV7-2 TRBD2 .
TGTGCCACCAGCAGAGATAGGCCTAGCGGGGAAGAGACCCAGTACTTC CATSRDRPSGEETQYF TRBJ2-5 TRBV15 TRBD2 .
TGTGCCACCAGTGATTCTCGAGAAACCCAAGAGACCCAGTACTTC CATSDSRETQETQYF TRBJ2-5 TRBV24-1 . .
TGTGCCAGCAGCTCCGTAGCGGGAGTGGCAGATACGCAGTATTTT CASSSVAGVADTQYF TRBJ2-3 TRBV7-2 TRBD2 .
TGCGCCAGCAGCCTCGGGGGGCAGACTGGGGCCAACGTCCTGACTTTC CASSLGGQTGANVLTF TRBJ2-6 TRBV5-1 . few
TGTGCCAGCTCACCACGGACAGGGGCATCATACGAGCAGTACTTC CASSPRTGASYEQYF TRBJ2-7 TRBV18 TRBD1 .
TGCAGTGCTGTAGATGTCAGATACTACAATGAGCAGTTCTTC CSAVDVRYYNEQFF TRBJ2-1 TRBV20-1 . .
TGTGCCAGCAGTTCCCCAGACAGTGCCTCAGGTGAGCAGTACTTC CASSSPDSASGEQYF TRBJ2-7 TRBV12-3/TRBV12-4 . .
TGTGCCAGCAGCCAAGGAGCTAGCGGGAGTAAGCAGTACTTC CASSQGASGSKQYF TRBJ2-7 TRBV3-1 TRBD2 .
TGTGCCAGCAGCTTGGGCCCCGGAGGAGTCCCTTGGGAGCAGTACTTC CASSLGPGGVPWEQYF TRBJ2-5 TRBV5-5 . few
TGTGCCAGCAGTTACCTCAGGGTCCCCGCTGAAGCTTTCTTT CASSYLRVPAEAFF TRBJ1-1 TRBV6-5 . .
TGTGCCAGCAGCTTAAACCTTCCTCGGCAGGCTGAGCAGTTCTTC CASSLNLPRQAEQFF TRBJ2-1 TRBV7-3 . once
TGTGCCAGCAGCTTAAGGGCGGGAGCCCTCCCTTACGAGCAGTACTTC CASSLRAGALPYEQYF TRBJ2-7 TRBV11-3 TRBD2 once
TGTGCCAGCAGCCAAGATCGGGATCGGGAGACCCAGTACTTC CASSQDRDRETQYF TRBJ2-5 TRBV3-1 . .
TGTGCCAGCAGCTTGGAACTCGGGGGGCGAGTAAGCTCCTACGAGCAGTACTTC CASSLELGGRVSSYEQYF TRBJ2-7 TRBV7-3 . few
TGCAGCGTTGAGGGCAGCGGGGGGGCCCCAGATACGCAGTATTTT CSVEGSGGAPDTQYF TRBJ2-3 TRBV29-1 TRBD2 .
TGTGCCAGCAGCTCCAGTGCCGGCTCCTACGAGCAGTACTTC CASSSSAGSYEQYF TRBJ2-7 TRBV7-2 . many
TGCGCCAGCAGCCAAGAGATCGGGCGTACGAGCGCCCAGTACTTC CASSQEIGRTSAQYF TRBJ2-5 TRBV4-3 . .
TGTGCCAGCAGCTCCCCCGGGACAGCCCTCTACGAGCAGTACTTC CASSSPGTALYEQYF TRBJ2-7 TRBV5-5 TRBD1 .
TGTGCCAGCAGCTTGCGGGGGGGCCGGAACGATGAGCAGTTCTTC CASSLRGGRNDEQFF TRBJ2-1 TRBV7-2 TRBD2 .
TGCAGTGCTACGGACTCCAACTCCTACGAGCAGTACTTC CSATDSNSYEQYF TRBJ2-7 TRBV20-1 . .
TGCAGTGCTGAACAAACTAGTACGCAGTACTTC CSAEQTSTQYF TRBJ2-5 TRBV20-1 . .
TGCGCCAGCAGCTTGTCGCAGGGGGCGCCGCCTTGGGGGGCCAACGTCCTGACTTTC CASSLSQGAPPWGANVLTF TRBJ2-6 TRBV5-1 TRBD1 .
TGTGCCAGCTCACCCATTTCCCGGCGGGGGTACGAGCAGTACTTC CASSPISRRGYEQYF TRBJ2-7 TRBV18 TRBD2 .
TGTGCCAGCAGTTACGGTGAACAAGCGAACACCGGGGAGCTGTTTTTT CASSYGEQANTGELFF TRBJ2-2 TRBV6-5 . .
TGTGCCAGCAGCCACCTAATAACTAGCGGGAGGGCCAATGAGCAGTTCTTC CASSHLITSGRANEQFF TRBJ2-1 TRBV3-1 TRBD2 .
TGCAGCGTGAGCGGACAGGGATCAGGGGAGCTGTTTTTT CSVSGQGSGELFF TRBJ2-2 TRBV29-1 TRBD1 .
TGTGCCAGCAGCTTTGTCGGGGCCCCAACTAATGAAAAACTGTTTTTT CASSFVGAPTNEKLFF TRBJ1-4 TRBV11-2 . .
TGCAGTGCTAGAGATCAGAGGGGCCTAAACACCATATATTTT CSARDQRGLNTIYF TRBJ1-3 TRBV20-1 . .
TGTGCCAGCAGCGTAGAGTCCAGCCTCTTAAAGTTCTTC CASSVESSLLKFF TRBJ2-1 TRBV7-2 . few
TGTGCCAGCAGGGACAGGGCGCCCGGGGAGCTGTTTTTT CASRDRAPGELFF TRBJ2-2 TRBV6-2/TRBV6-3 TRBD1 .
TGTGCCAGCAGCTTAGGTATGGGAGCCCGAAACACCGGGGAGCTGTTTTTT CASSLGMGARNTGELFF TRBJ2-2 TRBV11-2 . .
TGCAGTGCTCCGGGACTAGTTTTGGAGACCCAGTACTTC CSAPGLVLETQYF TRBJ2-5 TRBV20-1 TRBD2 .
TGCAGTGCGAGTCCTAGTTTACACTGGTTGAAAGAGACCCAGTACTTC CSASPSLHWLKETQYF TRBJ2-5 TRBV20-1 . few
TGCAGTGCCGCGGAGCCCAGTTTCGCTGAAGCTTTCTTT CSAAEPSFAEAFF TRBJ1-1 TRBV20-1 . .
TGTGCCAGCAGCCAGACAGCCTCCTATGGCTACACCTTC CASSQTASYGYTF TRBJ1-2 TRBV25-1 . few
TGCGCCAGCAGCCTCAGCGACGGCGGGAGAAACAAAGAGCAGTACTTC CASSLSDGGRNKEQYF TRBJ2-7 TRBV4-1 TRBD2 .
TGTGCCAGCAGCCATTCTAGCAGAGTCTACAATGAGCAGTTCTTC CASSHSSRVYNEQFF TRBJ2-1 TRBV11-2 . .
TGTGCCAGCAATCGATTAGGGGACGGACAGGGAACTATGAACACTGAAGCTTTCTTT CASNRLGDGQGTMNTEAFF TRBJ1-1 TRBV27 TRBD1 .
TGCGCCAGCAGCTTGAGCGGGGACCCCTACGAGCAGTACTTC CASSLSGDPYEQYF TRBJ2-7 TRBV5-1 TRBD2 few
TGTGCCAGCAGCTCGCGGACAGGCCAGGAGAGAGGCTACACCTTC CASSSRTGQERGYTF TRBJ1-2 TRBV7-2 TRBD1 .
TGTGCCAGCACGTCCACTAGCGATTCCTATGAGCAGTACTTC CASTSTSDSYEQYF TRBJ2-5 TRBV7-3 TRBD2 .
TGCAGTGCTAGGGGACGTCGGGGTTATGAAAAACTGTTTTTT CSARGRRGYEKLFF TRBJ1-4 TRBV20-1 . .